This T cell receptor beta chain was identified in a study of post-analysis software for immune sequencing data. Researchers reported that TCR beta cDNA libraries carried unique molecular identifiers. TCRdb itself ran the PCR reads through MiXCR, one entry per CDR3 protein. The table has a few hundred thousand distinct CDR3 sequences, 36% seen once; the top ten hold around 4.8%. Study conclusions and caveats: The normalized Chao1 diversity of multiple sclerosis patients was significantly lower than that of controls. TRBV5-6, TRBV5-1 and TRBV20-1 were among roughly 5 TRBV segments more frequent in patients than controls.

J lost 6 bases, V lost 3 bases, and 6 bases had no gene match. Germline CDR1 KGHDR, CDR2 SFDVKD. CDR3 length: 15 residues. This clonotype was recorded many times. What it binds is not known. The TCR sequence derives from a girl aged 10 to 17 with multiple sclerosis. Sequencing used blood. This chain uses TRBV24-1 with TRBJ2-1; 8 nucleotides match TRBD2. CDR3: CATSDTRGTSNEQFF. The CDR3 nucleotides read TGTGCCACCAGTGATACGCGGGGGACTAGCAATGAGCAGTTCTTC.